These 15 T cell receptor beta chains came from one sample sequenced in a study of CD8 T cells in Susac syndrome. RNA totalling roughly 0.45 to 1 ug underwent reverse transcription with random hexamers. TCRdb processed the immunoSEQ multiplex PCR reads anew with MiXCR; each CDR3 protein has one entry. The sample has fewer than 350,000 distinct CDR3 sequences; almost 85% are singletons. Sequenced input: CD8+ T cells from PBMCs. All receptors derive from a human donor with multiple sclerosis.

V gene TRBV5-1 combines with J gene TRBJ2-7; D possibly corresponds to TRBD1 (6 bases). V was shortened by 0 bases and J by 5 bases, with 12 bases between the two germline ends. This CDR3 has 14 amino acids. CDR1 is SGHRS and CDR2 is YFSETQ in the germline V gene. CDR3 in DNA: TGCGCCAGCAGCTTGGCATCAGGGGACCACGAGCAGTACTTC. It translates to CASSLASGDHEQYF.

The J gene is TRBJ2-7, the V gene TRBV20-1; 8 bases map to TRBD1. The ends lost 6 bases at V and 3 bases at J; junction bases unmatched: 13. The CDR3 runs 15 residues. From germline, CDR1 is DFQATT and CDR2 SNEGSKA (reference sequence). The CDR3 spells CSAEQETGEFYEQYF. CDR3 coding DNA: TGCAGTGCCGAACAAGAGACAGGGGAGTTCTACGAGCAGTACTTC.

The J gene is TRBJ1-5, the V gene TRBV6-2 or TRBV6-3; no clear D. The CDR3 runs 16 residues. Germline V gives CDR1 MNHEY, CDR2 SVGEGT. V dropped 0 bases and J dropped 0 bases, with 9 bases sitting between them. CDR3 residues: CASSYSGFPSNQPQHF. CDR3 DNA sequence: TGTGCCAGCAGTTACTCGGGATTCCCTAGCAATCAGCCCCAGCATTTT.

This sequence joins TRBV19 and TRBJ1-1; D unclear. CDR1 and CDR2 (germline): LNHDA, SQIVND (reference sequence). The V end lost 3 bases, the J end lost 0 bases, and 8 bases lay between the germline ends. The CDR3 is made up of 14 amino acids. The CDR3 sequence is CASSIDGLNTEAFF. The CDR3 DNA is TGTGCCAGTAGTATTGACGGGTTGAACACTGAAGCTTTCTTT.

For the CDR3, the DNA is TGCAGCGTTGGAGGGCAGGGGATCGGTAGAACTGAAGCTTTCTTT. This gives the protein CSVGGQGIGRTEAFF. This chain uses TRBV29-1 with TRBJ1-1, with D perhaps matching TRBD1 (6 bases). CDR3 length: 15 residues. Germline lookup yields CDR1 SQVTM and CDR2 ANQGSEA. V lost 4 bases and J 5 bases, leaving 20 bases between the germline ends.

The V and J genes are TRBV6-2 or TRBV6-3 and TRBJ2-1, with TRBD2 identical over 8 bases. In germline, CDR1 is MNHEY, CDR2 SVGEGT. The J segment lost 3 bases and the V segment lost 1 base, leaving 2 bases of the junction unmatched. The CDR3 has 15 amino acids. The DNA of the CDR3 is TGTGCCAGCAGTTACTTGGGACTAGACTACAATGAGCAGTTCTTC. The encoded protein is CASSYLGLDYNEQFF.

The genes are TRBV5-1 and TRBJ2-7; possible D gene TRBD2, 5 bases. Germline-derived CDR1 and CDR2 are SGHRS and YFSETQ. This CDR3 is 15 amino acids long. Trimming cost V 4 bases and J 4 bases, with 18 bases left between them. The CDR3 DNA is TGCGCCAGCAGCACGGGCCCGTCGGGAATTTACGAGCAGTACTTC. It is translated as CASSTGPSGIYEQYF.

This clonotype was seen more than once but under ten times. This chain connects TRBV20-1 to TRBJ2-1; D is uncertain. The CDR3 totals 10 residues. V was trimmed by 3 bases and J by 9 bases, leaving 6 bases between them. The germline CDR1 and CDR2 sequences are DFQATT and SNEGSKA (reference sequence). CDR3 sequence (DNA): TGCAGTGCTAGTGACACTGAGCAGTTCTTC. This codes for CSASDTEQFF.

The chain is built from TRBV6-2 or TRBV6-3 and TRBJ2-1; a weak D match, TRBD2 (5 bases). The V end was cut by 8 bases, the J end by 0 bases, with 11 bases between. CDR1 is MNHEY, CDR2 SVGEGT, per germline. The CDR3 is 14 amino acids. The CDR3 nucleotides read TGTGCCAGCGGAGTGGGGAGCTCCTACAATGAGCAGTTCTTC. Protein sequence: CASGVGSSYNEQFF.

The chain's CDR3 is CASSTDIRNVLTF. The CDR3, as DNA: TGTGCCAGTAGTACAGACATACGGAACGTCCTGACTTTC. The V and J genes are TRBV19 and TRBJ2-6; D not certain. This CDR3 has 13 residues. Trimming cost V 4 bases and J 10 bases, with 11 bases left between them. Germline V gene sequence: CDR1 LNHDA, CDR2 SQIVND (reference sequence). The whole variable domain, filled in from reference TRBV19 and TRBJ2-6, reads DGGITQSPKYLFRKEGQNVTLSCEQNLNHDAMYWYRQDPGQGLRLIYYSQIVNDFQKGDIAEGYSVSREKKESFPLTVTSAQKNPTAFYLCASSTDIRNVLTFGAGSRLTVL.

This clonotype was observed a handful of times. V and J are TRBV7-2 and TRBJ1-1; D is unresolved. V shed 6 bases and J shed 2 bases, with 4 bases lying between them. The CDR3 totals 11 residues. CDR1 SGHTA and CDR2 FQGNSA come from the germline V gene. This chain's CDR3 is CASSSNTEAFF. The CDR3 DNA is TGTGCCAGCAGTTCAAACACTGAAGCTTTCTTT.

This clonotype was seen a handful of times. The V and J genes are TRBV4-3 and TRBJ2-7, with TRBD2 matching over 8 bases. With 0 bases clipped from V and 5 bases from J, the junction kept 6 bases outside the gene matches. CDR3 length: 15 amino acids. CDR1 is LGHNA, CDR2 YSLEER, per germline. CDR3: CASSQEPAGAHEQYF. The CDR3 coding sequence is TGCGCCAGCAGCCAAGAACCAGCGGGAGCCCACGAGCAGTACTTC.

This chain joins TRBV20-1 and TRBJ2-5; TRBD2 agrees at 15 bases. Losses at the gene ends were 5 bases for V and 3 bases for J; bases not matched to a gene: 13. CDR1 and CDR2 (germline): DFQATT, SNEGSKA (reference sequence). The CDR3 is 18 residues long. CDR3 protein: CSAETGLAGGPEEETQYF. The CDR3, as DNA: TGCAGTGCTGAAACTGGACTAGCGGGAGGGCCGGAGGAAGAGACCCAGTACTTC.

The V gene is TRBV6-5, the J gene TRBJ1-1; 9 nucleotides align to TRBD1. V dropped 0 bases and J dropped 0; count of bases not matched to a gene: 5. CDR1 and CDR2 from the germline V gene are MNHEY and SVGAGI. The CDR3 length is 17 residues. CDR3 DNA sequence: TGTGCCAGCAGTTACTCGAAGACAGGGGGGCTGAACACTGAAGCTTTCTTT. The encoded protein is CASSYSKTGGLNTEAFF.

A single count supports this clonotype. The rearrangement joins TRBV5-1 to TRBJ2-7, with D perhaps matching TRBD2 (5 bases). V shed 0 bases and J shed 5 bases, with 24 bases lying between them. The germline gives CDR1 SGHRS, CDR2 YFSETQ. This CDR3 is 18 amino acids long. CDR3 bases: TGCGCCAGCAGCTTGGTAATTCTATGGACTCCGCAGGTCCACGAGCAGTACTTC. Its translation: CASSLVILWTPQVHEQYF.